The clone carrying this T cell receptor beta chain has more than one count but fewer than ten. Its cognate antigen is unknown. In the naive CD8 group, cells lacked CD45RO and were positively selected for CCR7, so terminally differentiated effector memory CD45RA+ cells were left out. TCRdb keeps only in-frame clones here, not all; method: immunoSEQ multiplex PCR. Of about 2.1 million clones listed, 85% to 95% are singletons. These data belong to a study of shared clonotypes between healthy human individuals. General study points: For naive CD4 cells, roughly 4.6% of clonotypes were shared across four donors.

This CDR3 spans 13 amino acids. The V gene's germline CDR1 is SGHDN and CDR2 FVKESK. The V and J ends lost 4 bases and 6 bases respectively, with 12 bases between them. The chain carries TRBV14 and TRBJ1-1; a weak D match, TRBD1 (6 bases). This clonotype originated in a man younger than 30 in good health. Some clones in this sample may be carry-over from other donors' samples. Input material: naive CD8+ T cells from PBMCs. The CDR3 DNA sequence: TGTGCCAGCAGCCCTGCGACAGGTTCTGAAGCTTTCTTT. Translating it yields CASSPATGSEAFF.